This T cell receptor beta chain was captured by sequencing in a study of T cells after yellow fever vaccination. Broader study findings: Clonotypes appearing in both CD4 and CD8 compartments existed, and their share was small.

MiXCR, applied by TCRdb to the 5' RACE reads, yields one record per CDR3 protein. Among roughly 500,000 distinct CDR3 sequences listed, roughly a fifth were seen once. A note on this clonotype: As yet, its antigen is unknown.

Germline V gene lookup returns CDR1 KGHDR and CDR2 SFDVKD. This CDR3 comprises 17 residues. The V end was cut by 1 base, the J end by 5 bases, with 17 bases between. The sequence came from a man aged 25 to 45 who received the YFV17D yellow fever vaccine. V and J are TRBV24-1 and TRBJ2-1; TRBD2 is a possible D gene (6 bases). The source was PBMCs, collected 15 days after the yellow fever booster vaccination. The CDR3 region is CATSDFGSGETHNEQFF. Here the CDR3 DNA reads TGTGCCACCAGTGATTTCGGGTCGGGGGAGACCCACAATGAGCAGTTCTTC.